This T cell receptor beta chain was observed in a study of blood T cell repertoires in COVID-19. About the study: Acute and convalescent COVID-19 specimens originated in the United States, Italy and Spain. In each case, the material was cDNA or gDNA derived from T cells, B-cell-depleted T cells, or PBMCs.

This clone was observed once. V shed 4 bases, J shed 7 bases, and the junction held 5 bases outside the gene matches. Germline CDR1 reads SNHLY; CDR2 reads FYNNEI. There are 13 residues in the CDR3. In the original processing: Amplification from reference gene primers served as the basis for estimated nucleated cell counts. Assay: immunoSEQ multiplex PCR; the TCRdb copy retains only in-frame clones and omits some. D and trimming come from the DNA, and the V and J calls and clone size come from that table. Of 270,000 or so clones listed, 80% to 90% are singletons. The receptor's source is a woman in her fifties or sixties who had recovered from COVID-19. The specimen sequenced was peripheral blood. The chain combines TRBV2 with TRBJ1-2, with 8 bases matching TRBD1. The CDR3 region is CASSVGQATGYTF. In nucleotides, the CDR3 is TGTGCCAGCAGTGTGGGACAGGCTACTGGCTACACCTTC.